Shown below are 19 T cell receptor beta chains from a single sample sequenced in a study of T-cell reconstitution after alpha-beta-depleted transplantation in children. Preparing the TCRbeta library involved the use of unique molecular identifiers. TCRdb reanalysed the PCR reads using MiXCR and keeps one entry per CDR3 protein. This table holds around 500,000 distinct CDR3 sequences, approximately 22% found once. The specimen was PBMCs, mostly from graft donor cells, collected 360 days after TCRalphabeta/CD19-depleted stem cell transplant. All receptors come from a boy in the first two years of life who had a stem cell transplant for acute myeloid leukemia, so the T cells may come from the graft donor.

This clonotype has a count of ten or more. The CDR3 DNA is TGTGCCAGCAGTTTCGGGCGGCTCTCTGGGGCCAACGTCCTGACTTTC. Amino acids: CASSFGRLSGANVLTF. The chain uses TRBV12-3 or TRBV12-4 and TRBJ2-6, with no clear D. V was clipped by 3 bases and J by 0 bases, with 9 bases between them. This CDR3 has 16 amino acids.

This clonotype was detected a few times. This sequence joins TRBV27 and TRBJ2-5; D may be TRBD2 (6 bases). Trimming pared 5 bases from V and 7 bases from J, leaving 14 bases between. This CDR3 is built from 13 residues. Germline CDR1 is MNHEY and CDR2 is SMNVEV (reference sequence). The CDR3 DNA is TGTGCCAGCAGTCAGGGACCGGGGGTGACCCAGTACTTC. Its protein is CASSQGPGVTQYF.

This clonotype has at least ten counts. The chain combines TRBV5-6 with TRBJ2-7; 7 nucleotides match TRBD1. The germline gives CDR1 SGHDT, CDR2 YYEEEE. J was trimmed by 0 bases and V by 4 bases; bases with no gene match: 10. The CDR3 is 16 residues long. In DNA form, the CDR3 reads TGTGCCAGCAGCCGAATAGACAGGGAAAGCTCCTACGAGCAGTACGTC. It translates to CASSRIDRESSYEQYV.

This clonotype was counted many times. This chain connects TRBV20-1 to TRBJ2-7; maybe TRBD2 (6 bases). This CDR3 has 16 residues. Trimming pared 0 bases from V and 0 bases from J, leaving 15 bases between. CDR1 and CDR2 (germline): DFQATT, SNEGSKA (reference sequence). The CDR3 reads CSARDSTRPSSYEQYF. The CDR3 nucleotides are TGCAGTGCTAGAGATTCGACTAGGCCCAGCTCCTACGAGCAGTACTTC.

Here the CDR3 reads CASSAGTLYF. The CDR3 coding sequence is TGTGCCAGCAGCGCCGGGACACTGTATTTT. This chain links TRBV7-2 with TRBJ2-3; possible D gene TRBD1, 6 bases. Germline V gene data show CDR1 as SGHTA and CDR2 as FQGNSA. Trimming took off 5 bases at V and 14 bases at J, with 11 bases between the two ends. This CDR3 comprises 10 residues.

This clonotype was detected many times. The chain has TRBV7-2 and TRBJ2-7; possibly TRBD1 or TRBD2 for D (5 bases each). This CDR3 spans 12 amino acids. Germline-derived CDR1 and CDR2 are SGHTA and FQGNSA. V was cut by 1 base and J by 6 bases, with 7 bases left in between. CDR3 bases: TGTGCCAGCAGCTTAGACGGGGCCGAGCAGTACGTC. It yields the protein CASSLDGAEQYV.

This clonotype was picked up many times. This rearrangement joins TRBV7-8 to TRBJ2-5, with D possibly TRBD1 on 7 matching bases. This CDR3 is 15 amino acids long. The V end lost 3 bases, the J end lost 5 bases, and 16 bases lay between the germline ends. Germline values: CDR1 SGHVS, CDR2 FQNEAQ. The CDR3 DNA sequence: TGTGCCAGCAGCTTCCCAGGGGGGCCTCAGGAGACCCAGTACTTC. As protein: CASSFPGGPQETQYF.

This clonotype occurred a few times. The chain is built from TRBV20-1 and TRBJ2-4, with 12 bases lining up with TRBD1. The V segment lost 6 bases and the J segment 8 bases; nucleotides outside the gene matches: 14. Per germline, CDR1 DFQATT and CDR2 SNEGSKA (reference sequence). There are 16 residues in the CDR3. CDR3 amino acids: CSAEPGTGGFEDIQYF. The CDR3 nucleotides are TGCAGTGCGGAACCCGGGACAGGGGGCTTTGAGGACATTCAGTACTTC.

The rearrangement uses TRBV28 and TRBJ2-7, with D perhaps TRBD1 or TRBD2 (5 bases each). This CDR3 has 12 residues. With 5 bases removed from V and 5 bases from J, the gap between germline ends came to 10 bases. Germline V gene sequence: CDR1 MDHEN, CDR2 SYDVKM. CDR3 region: CASSLEGNEQYV. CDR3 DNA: TGTGCCAGCAGTCTCGAGGGGAACGAGCAGTACGTC.

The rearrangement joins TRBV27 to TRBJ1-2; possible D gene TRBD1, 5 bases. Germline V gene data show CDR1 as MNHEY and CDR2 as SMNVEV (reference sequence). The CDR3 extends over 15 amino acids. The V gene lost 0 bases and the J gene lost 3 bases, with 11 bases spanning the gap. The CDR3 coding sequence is TGTGCCAGCAGTTTATCCGGGGGTTCGGACTATGGCTACACCTTC. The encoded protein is CASSLSGGSDYGYTF.

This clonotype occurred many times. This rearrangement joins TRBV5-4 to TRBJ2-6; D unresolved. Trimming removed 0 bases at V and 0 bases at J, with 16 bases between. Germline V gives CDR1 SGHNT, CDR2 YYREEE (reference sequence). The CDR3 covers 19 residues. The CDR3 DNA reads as TGTGCCAGCAGCTTGGCCTTGGCCCTGTCTGTCTCTGGGGCCAACGTCCTGACTTTC. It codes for CASSLALALSVSGANVLTF.

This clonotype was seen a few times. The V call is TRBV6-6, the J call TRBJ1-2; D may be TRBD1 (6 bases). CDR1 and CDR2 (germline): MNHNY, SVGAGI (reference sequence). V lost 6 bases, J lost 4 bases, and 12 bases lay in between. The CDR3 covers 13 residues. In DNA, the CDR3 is TGTGCCAGCAGGGCTACAGGGAGCTATGGCTACACCTTC. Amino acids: CASRATGSYGYTF.

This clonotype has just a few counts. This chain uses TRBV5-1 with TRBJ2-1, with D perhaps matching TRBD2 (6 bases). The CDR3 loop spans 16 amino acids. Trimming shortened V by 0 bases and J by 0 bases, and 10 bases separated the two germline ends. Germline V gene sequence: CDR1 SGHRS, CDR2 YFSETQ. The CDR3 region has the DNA TGCGCCAGCAGCTTGGCCGGGGACTTCTCCTACAATGAGCAGTTCTTC. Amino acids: CASSLAGDFSYNEQFF. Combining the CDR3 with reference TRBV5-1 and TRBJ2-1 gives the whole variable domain KAGVTQTPRYLIKTRGQQVTLSCSPISGHRSVSWYQQTPGQGLQFLFEYFSETQRNKGNFPGRFSGRQFSNSRSEMNVSTLELGDSALYLCASSLAGDFSYNEQFFGPGTRLTVL.

The CDR3 sequence: CASTGREVGTEAFF. The CDR3 DNA follows: TGTGCCAGCACGGGCAGGGAGGTGGGCACTGAAGCTTTCTTT. V is TRBV6-1 and J is TRBJ1-1; TRBD1 might be the D (5 bases). V was clipped by 7 bases and J by 4 bases, with 16 bases between them. Germline CDR1 MNHNS, CDR2 SASEGT. The CDR3 covers 14 residues.

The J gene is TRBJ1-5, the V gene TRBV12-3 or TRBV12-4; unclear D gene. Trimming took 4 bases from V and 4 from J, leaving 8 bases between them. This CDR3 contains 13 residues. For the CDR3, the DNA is TGTGCCAGCAGTTCGAGTCCAAATCAGCCCCAGCATTTT. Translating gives CASSSSPNQPQHF.

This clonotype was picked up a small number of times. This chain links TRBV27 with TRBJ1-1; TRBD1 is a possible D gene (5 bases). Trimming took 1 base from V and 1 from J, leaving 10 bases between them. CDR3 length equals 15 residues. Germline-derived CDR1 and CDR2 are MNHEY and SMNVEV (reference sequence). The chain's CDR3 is CASSLFGGTNTEAFF. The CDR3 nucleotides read TGTGCCAGCAGTTTATTCGGGGGGACGAACACTGAAGCTTTCTTT.

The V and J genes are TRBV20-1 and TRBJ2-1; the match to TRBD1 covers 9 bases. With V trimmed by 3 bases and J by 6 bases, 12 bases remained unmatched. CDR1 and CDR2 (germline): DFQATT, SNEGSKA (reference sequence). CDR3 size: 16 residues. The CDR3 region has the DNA TGCAGTGCTAGCTCCACTTGGGACAGGGCAGGCAATGAGCAGTTCTTC. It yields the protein CSASSTWDRAGNEQFF.

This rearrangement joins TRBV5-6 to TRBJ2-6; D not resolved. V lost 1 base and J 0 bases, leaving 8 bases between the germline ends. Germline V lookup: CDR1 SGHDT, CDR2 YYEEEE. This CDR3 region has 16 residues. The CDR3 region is CASSLRRYSGANVLTF. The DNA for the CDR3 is TGTGCCAGCAGCTTGAGACGGTACTCTGGGGCCAACGTCCTGACTTTC.

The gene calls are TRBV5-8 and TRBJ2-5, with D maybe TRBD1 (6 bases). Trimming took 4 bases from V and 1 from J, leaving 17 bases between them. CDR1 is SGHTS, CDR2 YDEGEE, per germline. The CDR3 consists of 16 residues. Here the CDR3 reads CASSPGMGALQETQYF. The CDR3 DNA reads TGTGCCAGCAGCCCAGGGATGGGGGCGCTCCAAGAGACCCAGTACTTC.